This T cell receptor beta chain is drawn from a study of lymphopenia after photon versus proton radiotherapy. On this clone itself: The antigen remains unidentified.

The protocol was immunoSEQ multiplex PCR, while the TCRdb copy is restricted to in-frame clones and leaves out a portion. This table has about 16,000 clones, 85% to 90% appearing once. Overall study findings and caveats: After the lymphocyte nadir, photon-treated repertoires showed oligoclonal expansion, especially of CD8+ Temra cells.

Germline V gene data show CDR1 as SGHDT and CDR2 as YYEEEE. V was clipped by 0 bases and J by 2 bases; unmatched bases: 5. The length of the CDR3 is 15 residues. This receptor was taken from a man aged 65 to 79 with pancreatic cancer. The sequencing here drew on peripheral blood, taken from a patient treated with proton-based radiotherapy. The rearrangement links TRBV5-6 to TRBJ2-7; TRBD2 matches at 7 bases. The CDR3 region has the DNA TGTGCCAGCAGCTTGGGTGCCGGGGGGACCTACGAGCAGTACTTC. Translation gives CASSLGAGGTYEQYF.